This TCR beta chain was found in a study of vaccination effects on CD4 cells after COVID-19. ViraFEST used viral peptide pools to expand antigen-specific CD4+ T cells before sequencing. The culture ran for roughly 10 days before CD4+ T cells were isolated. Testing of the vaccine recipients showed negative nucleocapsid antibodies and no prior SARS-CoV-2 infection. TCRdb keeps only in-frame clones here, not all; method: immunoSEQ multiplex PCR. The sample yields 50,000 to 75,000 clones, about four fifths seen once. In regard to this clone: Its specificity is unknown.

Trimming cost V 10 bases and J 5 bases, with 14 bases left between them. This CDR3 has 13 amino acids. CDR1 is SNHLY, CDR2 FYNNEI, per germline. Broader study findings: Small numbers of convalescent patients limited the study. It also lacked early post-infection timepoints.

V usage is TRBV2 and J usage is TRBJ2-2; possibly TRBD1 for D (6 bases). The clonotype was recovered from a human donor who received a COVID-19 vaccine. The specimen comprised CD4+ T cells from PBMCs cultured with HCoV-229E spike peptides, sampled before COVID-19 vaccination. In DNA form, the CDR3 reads TGTGCCACAAGAAAGGGGGTTACCGGGGAGCTGTTTTTT. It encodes CATRKGVTGELFF.